Listed below are T cell receptor beta chains from one sample, sequenced in a study of blood T cells in healthy people across ages. TCRdb analysed the 5' RACE reads with MiXCR anew, one entry per CDR3 protein. The profile shows 1.5 million or so distinct CDR3 sequences, roughly 40% of them singletons. Sequencing input: blood. These TCRs come from a woman aged 18-29 years in good health. Both conserved end residues are trimmed from each CDR3.

v_gene	j_gene	len	CDR3aa
TRBV12-3/TRBV12-4	TRBJ1-1	11	ASSLRESTEAF
TRBV6-1	TRBJ2-3	15	ASSPHGLAGDGDTQY
TRBV6-1	TRBJ2-7	13	ASRNPGFSSYEQY
TRBV27	TRBJ2-5	17	ASSLSSPGLHQRLGEQY
TRBV6-5	TRBJ1-1	12	ASSYSGRGTEAF
TRBV5-1	TRBJ2-5	12	ASRAPLIDNEQY
TRBV3-1	TRBJ2-7	10	ASSPTGAEQY
TRBV5-1	TRBJ1-5	15	ASSSDPDRGLDQPQH
TRBV28	TRBJ1-1	13	ASSSTMGLNTEAF
TRBV10-3	TRBJ2-5	10	AIGQGGETQY
TRBV11-3	TRBJ2-1	13	ASSPWGGSFNEQF
TRBV9	TRBJ2-3	13	ASSVDGTASDTQY
TRBV6-1	TRBJ1-5	13	ASSEQGSGGQPQH
TRBV7-9	TRBJ2-1	14	ASSLSGQGAGNEQF
TRBV20-1	TRBJ2-3	12	SAQTSVGTDTQY
TRBV4-1	TRBJ1-1	13	ASSQVGAGNTEAF
TRBV10-1	TRBJ2-3	13	ASSESAGLTDTQY
TRBV28	TRBJ2-7	12	ASSRTPSGSEQY
TRBV5-1	TRBJ2-3	15	ASSLPPGRAHTDTQY
TRBV7-9	TRBJ2-3	11	ASSTIELDTQY
TRBV7-9	TRBJ2-1	12	ASSSSGDGNEQF
TRBV6-6	TRBJ2-7	14	ASTPIVSALGYEQY
TRBV9	TRBJ2-3	15	ASSPRTSGGASDTQY
TRBV27	TRBJ2-1	14	ASSLGLAGLDNEQF
TRBV5-1	TRBJ2-3	13	ASSLASGNTDTQY
TRBV2	TRBJ1-2	10	ASREGNYGYT
TRBV5-1	TRBJ2-1	13	ASSLWLAGLNEQF
TRBV7-2	TRBJ1-5	13	ASSLESRSGQPQH
TRBV29-1	TRBJ1-2	9	SVRVRDGYT
TRBV5-1	TRBJ1-6	14	ASSLNGPDINSPLH
TRBV6-1	TRBJ1-3	16	ASTPTSIGPGGGNTIY
TRBV19	NA	14	ASSRDSGSLQETQY
TRBV20-1	TRBJ2-7	11	SPGLALGNEQY
TRBV3-1	TRBJ1-2	10	ASSRTGLGYT
TRBV12-3/TRBV12-4	TRBJ1-4	17	ASSAQVRGRGYTNEKLF
TRBV7-2	TRBJ2-1	13	ASSLASSGKYEQF
TRBV3-1	TRBJ1-1	13	ARTFNRGRNTEAF
TRBV5-1	TRBJ2-1	12	ASSGGQGNNEQF
TRBV2	TRBJ2-7	13	ASSEAAPALNEQY
TRBV6-5	TRBJ1-1	14	ASSLPGGGMNTEAF
TRBV10-3	TRBJ2-3	13	AISESSGSKDTQY
TRBV25-1	TRBJ2-3	11	ASLAGGQGTQY
TRBV4-1	TRBJ1-6	13	ASSQEGRGNSPLH
TRBV4-2	TRBJ1-1	13	ASSQDLGVNTGAF
TRBV6-1	TRBJ2-6	15	ASRLGQAASGANVLT
TRBV24-1	TRBJ1-4	13	ATSAHGSGNEKLF
TRBV9	TRBJ2-1	13	ASSVEASPYNEQF
TRBV7-4	TRBJ1-5	9	ASSLVAPQH
TRBV30	TRBJ1-5	12	AWNFGDNNQPQH
TRBV29-1	TRBJ2-5	11	SVGGVGGETQY
TRBV5-1	TRBJ2-7	12	ASTGPSYSYEQY
TRBV20-1	TRBJ2-7	11	SATNRGPSEQY
TRBV2	TRBJ2-7	12	ASIPQGGPYEQY
TRBV18	TRBJ2-3	12	ASSRGASGDTQY
TRBV29-1	TRBJ2-3	11	SVESRSTDTQY
TRBV2	TRBJ1-6	12	ASIPGDARSPLH
TRBV7-9	TRBJ2-1	14	ASSAIKARSYNEQF